This T cell receptor beta chain was sequenced during a study of cytomegalovirus exposure and HLA in healthy donors. Amplification used 60 Vbeta primers and 13 Jbeta primers. The repertoire was sequenced with immunoSEQ multiplex PCR; TCRdb's copy has only in-frame clones and lacks some. Of some 120,000 clones detected, roughly 80% appear once; the ten largest clones hold roughly 1.2%. The CDR3 runs 16 residues. V lost 0 bases and J lost 3; bases outside the gene matches: 7. Germline-derived CDR1 and CDR2 are MNHEY and SVGAGI. The sequencing sample was made of PBMCs. This TCR was sampled from a man in his fifties in good health and CMV-seronegative. V gene TRBV6-5 combines with J gene TRBJ1-1, with 7 bases aligning to TRBD1. The CDR3 nucleotides read TGTGCCAGCAGTTACTCTGAGACAGGGCTACACACTGAAGCTTTCTTT. Amino acids: CASSYSETGLHTEAFF.